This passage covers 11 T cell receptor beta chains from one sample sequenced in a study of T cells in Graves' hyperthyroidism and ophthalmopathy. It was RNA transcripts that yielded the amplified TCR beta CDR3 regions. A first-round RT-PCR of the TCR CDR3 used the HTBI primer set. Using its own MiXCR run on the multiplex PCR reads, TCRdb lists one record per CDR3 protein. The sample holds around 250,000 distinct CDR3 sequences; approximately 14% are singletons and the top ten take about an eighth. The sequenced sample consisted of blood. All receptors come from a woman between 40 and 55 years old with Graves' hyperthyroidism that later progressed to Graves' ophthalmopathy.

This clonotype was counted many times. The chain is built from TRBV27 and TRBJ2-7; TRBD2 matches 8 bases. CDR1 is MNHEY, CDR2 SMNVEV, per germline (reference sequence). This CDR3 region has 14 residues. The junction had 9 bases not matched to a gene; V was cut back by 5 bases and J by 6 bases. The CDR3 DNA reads TGTGCCAGCAGTAGCGGGAGTATTATAGGCGAGCAGTACTTC. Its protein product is CASSSGSIIGEQYF.

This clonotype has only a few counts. The CDR3 DNA reads TGCAGTGCTAGAGGAATAGAGACCGACCCTATCCGAGAGACCCAGTACTTC. Encoded protein: CSARGIETDPIRETQYF. The chain has TRBV20-1 and TRBJ2-5, with D unclear. Germline V gene sequence: CDR1 DFQATT, CDR2 SNEGSKA (reference sequence). This CDR3 has 17 residues. The V gene lost 1 base and the J gene lost 4 bases, with 22 bases spanning the gap.

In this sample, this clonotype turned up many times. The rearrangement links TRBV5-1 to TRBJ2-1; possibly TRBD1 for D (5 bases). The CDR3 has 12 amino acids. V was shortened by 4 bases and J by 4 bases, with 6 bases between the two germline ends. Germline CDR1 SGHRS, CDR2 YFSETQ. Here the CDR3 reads CASSDRYNEQFF. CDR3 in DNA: TGCGCCAGCAGCGACAGATACAATGAGCAGTTCTTC.

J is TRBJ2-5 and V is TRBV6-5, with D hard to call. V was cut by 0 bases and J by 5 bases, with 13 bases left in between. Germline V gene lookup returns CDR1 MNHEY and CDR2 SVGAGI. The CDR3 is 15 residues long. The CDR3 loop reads CASSYSIALGETQYF. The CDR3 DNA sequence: TGTGCCAGCAGTTACTCGATAGCTTTGGGGGAGACCCAGTACTTC.

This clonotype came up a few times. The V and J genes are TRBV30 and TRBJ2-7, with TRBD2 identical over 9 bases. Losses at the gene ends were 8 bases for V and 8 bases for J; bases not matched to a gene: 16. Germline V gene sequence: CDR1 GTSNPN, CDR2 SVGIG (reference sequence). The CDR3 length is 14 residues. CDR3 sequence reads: CARARDISGGKQYF. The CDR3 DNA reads TGTGCCCGGGCCAGGGACATTAGCGGGGGAAAGCAGTACTTC.

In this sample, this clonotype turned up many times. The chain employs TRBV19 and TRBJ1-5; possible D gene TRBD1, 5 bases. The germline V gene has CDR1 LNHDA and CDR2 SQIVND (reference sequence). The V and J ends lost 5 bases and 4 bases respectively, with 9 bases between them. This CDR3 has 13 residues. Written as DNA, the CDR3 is TGTGCCAGTAGTGGCGCAGGGAATCAGCCCCAGCATTTT. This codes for CASSGAGNQPQHF.

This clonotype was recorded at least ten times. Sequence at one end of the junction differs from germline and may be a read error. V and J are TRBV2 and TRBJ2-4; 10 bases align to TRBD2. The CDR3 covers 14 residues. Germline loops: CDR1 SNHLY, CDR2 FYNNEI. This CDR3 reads CACSRTSGKNIQYF. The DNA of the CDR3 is TGTGCCTGCAGCCGGACTAGCGGCAAAAACATTCAGTACTTC.

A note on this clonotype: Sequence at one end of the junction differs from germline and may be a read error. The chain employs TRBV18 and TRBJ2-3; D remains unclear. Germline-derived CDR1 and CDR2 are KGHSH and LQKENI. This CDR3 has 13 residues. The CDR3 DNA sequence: TGTGCCAGCTCACCACAAATCACAGATACGCTGTATTTT. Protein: CASSPQITDTLYF.

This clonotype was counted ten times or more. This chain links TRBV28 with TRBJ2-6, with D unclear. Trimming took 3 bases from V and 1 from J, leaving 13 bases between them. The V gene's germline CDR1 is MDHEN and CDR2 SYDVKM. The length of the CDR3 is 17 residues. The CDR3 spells CASSFLGHMSGANVLTF. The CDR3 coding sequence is TGTGCCAGCAGTTTTTTGGGCCACATGTCTGGGGCCAACGTCCTGACTTTC. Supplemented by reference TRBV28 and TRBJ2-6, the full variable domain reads DVKVTQSSRYLVKRTGEKVFLECVQDMDHENMFWYRQDPGLGLRLIYFSYDVKMKEKGDIPEGYSVSREKKERFSLILESASTNQTSMYLCASSFLGHMSGANVLTFGAGSRLTVL.

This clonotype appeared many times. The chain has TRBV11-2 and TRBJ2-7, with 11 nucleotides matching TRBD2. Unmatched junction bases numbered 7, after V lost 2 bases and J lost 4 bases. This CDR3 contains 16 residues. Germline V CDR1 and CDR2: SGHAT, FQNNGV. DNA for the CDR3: TGTGCCAGCAGCTTACAACTAGCGGGAGAACAGTACGAGCAGTACTTC. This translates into CASSLQLAGEQYEQYF. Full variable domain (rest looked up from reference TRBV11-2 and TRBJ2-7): EAGVAQSPRYKIIEKRQSVAFWCNPISGHATLYWYQQILGQGPKLLIQFQNNGVVDDSQLPKDRFSAERLKGVDSTLKIQPAKLEDSAVYLCASSLQLAGEQYEQYFGPGTRLTVT.

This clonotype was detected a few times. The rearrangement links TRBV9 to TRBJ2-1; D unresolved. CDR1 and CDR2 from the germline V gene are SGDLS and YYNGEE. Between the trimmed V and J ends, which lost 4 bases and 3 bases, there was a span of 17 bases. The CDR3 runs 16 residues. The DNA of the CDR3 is TGTGCCAGCAGCTTCCACAGTGGTCCGGGCTACAATGAGCAGTTCTTC. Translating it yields CASSFHSGPGYNEQFF.